These 26 T cell receptor beta chains share one sample of origin, sequenced in a study of beta chain features in type 1 diabetes. cDNA synthesis used the whole RNA isolate, giving expressed TCRB sequences. This table comes from immunoSEQ multiplex PCR, and its TCRdb copy is limited to in-frame clones, with some not included. The sample lists under 450,000 clones; around 14% were seen once. The specimen was naive CD4+ T cells from blood. Receptor source: a young man in good health.

This clone appeared a few times. The chain is built from TRBV6-6 and TRBJ2-7; D uncertain. The CDR3 covers 13 residues. The germline V gene has CDR1 MNHNY and CDR2 SVGAGI (reference sequence). Between the trimmed V and J ends, which lost 7 bases and 0 bases, there was a span of 10 bases. CDR3 nucleotides: TGTGCCAGCACGAGGTCCAGCTCCTACGAGCAGTACGTC. The encoded protein is CASTRSSSYEQYV.

This clone has a handful of counts. This chain joins TRBV5-6 and TRBJ1-2; D gene ambiguous. Germline V lookup: CDR1 SGHDT, CDR2 YYEEEE. V was shortened by 0 bases and J by 2 bases, with 2 bases between the two germline ends. This CDR3 is built from 12 residues. This chain's CDR3 is CASSLANYGYTF. CDR3 in DNA: TGTGCCAGCAGCTTGGCCAACTATGGCTACACCTTC.

This clone occurred once. The chain uses TRBV29-1 and TRBJ2-3; D tentatively reads TRBD1 or TRBD2 (6 bases each). Germline loops: CDR1 SQVTM, CDR2 ANQGSEA. The CDR3 spans 14 residues. Trimming shortened V by 4 bases and J by 2 bases, and 13 bases separated the two germline ends. CDR3 nucleotide sequence: TGCAGCGTTGTTTTGGGGGGCTACACAGATACGCAGTATTTT. Its protein product is CSVVLGGYTDTQYF.

As to this clone: The same CDR3 can be traced to other DNA sequences in this sample. The V gene is TRBV7-2, the J gene TRBJ2-5; D uncertain. This CDR3 is built from 11 residues. Germline values: CDR1 SGHTA, CDR2 FQGNSA. V lost 4 bases and J 2 bases, leaving 2 bases between the germline ends. The chain's CDR3 is CASSSQETQYF. Here the CDR3 DNA reads TGTGCCAGCAGCTCACAAGAGACCCAGTACTTC.

This rearrangement joins TRBV5-1 to TRBJ1-1, with a possible D match to TRBD1 (5 bases). The V end was cut by 0 bases, the J end by 5 bases, with 14 bases between. CDR3 size: 15 residues. Germline V gene sequence: CDR1 SGHRS, CDR2 YFSETQ. The CDR3 nucleotides are TGCGCCAGCAGCTTGGATCCAGGGCGGGATACTGAAGCTTTCTTT. Residues: CASSLDPGRDTEAFF.

This clone was seen a handful of times. The chain has TRBV2 and TRBJ2-3, with D uncertain. Trimming removed 7 bases from V and 10 bases from J, with 15 bases in between. This CDR3 has 12 amino acids. Germline CDR1 and CDR2: SNHLY and FYNNEI. The CDR3: CASKALNHPQYF. In nucleotides, the CDR3 is TGTGCCAGCAAGGCCCTGAACCATCCGCAGTATTTT. The variable domain in full, with the rest retrieved from reference TRBV2 and TRBJ2-3, is EPEVTQTPSHQVTQMGQEVILRCVPISNHLYFYWYRQILGQKVEFLVSFYNNEISEKSEIFDDQFSVERPDGSNFTLKIRSTKLEDSAMYFCASKALNHPQYFGPGTRLTVL.

This chain links TRBV19 with TRBJ2-5; TRBD1 matches 7 bases. This CDR3 has 14 residues. Germline loops: CDR1 LNHDA, CDR2 SQIVND (reference sequence). V lost 3 bases, J lost 3 bases, and 4 bases stayed unmatched. The CDR3: CASSIRQGKETQYF. The CDR3, as DNA: TGTGCCAGTAGTATTCGACAGGGAAAAGAGACCCAGTACTTC. Full variable domain (missing parts from reference TRBV19 and TRBJ2-5): DGGITQSPKYLFRKEGQNVTLSCEQNLNHDAMYWYRQDPGQGLRLIYYSQIVNDFQKGDIAEGYSVSREKKESFPLTVTSAQKNPTAFYLCASSIRQGKETQYFGPGTRLLVL.

This clone showed up just a few times. In DNA, the CDR3 is TGTGCCAGCAGTGAAATGTCAGGGGTCCAAGAGACCCAGTACTTC. This codes for CASSEMSGVQETQYF. The chain has TRBV25-1 and TRBJ2-5; a possible D gene is TRBD1 (6 bases). CDR1 and CDR2 from the germline V gene are MGHDK and SYGVNS. This CDR3 region has 15 residues. The germline V and J ends were trimmed by 2 bases and 1 base, with 11 bases remaining between them.

This chain joins TRBV19 and TRBJ2-6; D not resolved. Germline CDR1 LNHDA, CDR2 SQIVND (reference sequence). The ends were cut back, 3 bases at V and 1 base at J, with 7 bases in the middle. The length of the CDR3 is 15 residues. CDR3 region: CASSITRSGANVLTF. DNA of the CDR3: TGTGCCAGTAGTATTACGAGATCTGGGGCCAACGTCCTGACTTTC.

This clone was observed a handful of times. The chain is built from TRBV7-2 and TRBJ2-1, with D possibly being TRBD2 (6 bases). Germline values: CDR1 SGHTA, CDR2 FQGNSA. V lost 3 bases to trimming and J lost 2 bases, with 11 bases between them. The CDR3 has 15 amino acids. The CDR3 nucleotides are TGTGCCAGCAGCTTGGCGGGGCCTACCTACAATGAGCAGTTCTTC. This gives the protein CASSLAGPTYNEQFF.

This chain joins TRBV29-1 and TRBJ2-7; 9 bases fit TRBD1. This CDR3 comprises 16 residues. V lost 6 bases, J lost 2 bases, and 14 bases stayed unmatched. Germline CDR1 is SQVTM and CDR2 is ANQGSEA. The CDR3 DNA reads TGCAGCGTCGCTACCTTAGGACAGGGGACCGCCTACGAGCAGTACTTC. This gives the protein CSVATLGQGTAYEQYF.

The V call is TRBV30, the J call TRBJ1-4, with D unclear. The CDR3 covers 11 residues. CDR1 and CDR2 from the germline V gene are GTSNPN and SVGIG (reference sequence). Trimming took off 5 bases at V and 7 bases at J, with 8 bases between the two ends. As DNA, the CDR3 is TGTGCCTGGGGAAACTTTGAAAAACTGTTTTTT. It is translated as CAWGNFEKLFF.

The CDR3 DNA is TGTGCCAGCAGCCTCAAGCCCCTCGCCGAGCAGTACTTC. It is translated as CASSLKPLAEQYF. The chain combines TRBV7-6 with TRBJ2-7; no firm D call. The germline V and J ends were trimmed by 5 bases and 6 bases, with 14 bases remaining between them. The length of the CDR3 is 13 residues. The germline V gene encodes CDR1 SGHVS and CDR2 FNYEAQ.

The sample holds a few counts of this clone. The genes are TRBV15 and TRBJ1-5; 9 bases match TRBD1. The germline CDR1 and CDR2 sequences are LNHNV and YYDKDF (reference sequence). CDR3 size: 17 residues. The trim removed 5 bases at V and 3 bases at J, leaving 11 bases unmatched. CDR3 amino acids: CATSPFGTGLPNQPQHF. Here the CDR3 DNA reads TGTGCCACCAGCCCTTTCGGGACAGGGCTTCCCAATCAGCCCCAGCATTTT.

The genes are TRBV4-3 and TRBJ2-7; a weak D match, TRBD1 (5 bases). CDR3 length equals 15 residues. Trimming pared 0 bases from V and 0 bases from J, leaving 9 bases between. CDR1 LGHNA and CDR2 YSLEER come from the germline V gene. CDR3 sequence: CASSQDPTDSYEQYV. CDR3 sequence (DNA): TGCGCCAGCAGCCAAGATCCGACAGACTCCTACGAGCAGTACGTC.

The chain is built from TRBV16 and TRBJ1-5; a weak D match, TRBD1 (5 bases). From germline, CDR1 is KGHSY and CDR2 FQNENV. There are 15 residues in the CDR3. V was shortened by 0 bases and J by 6 bases, with 12 bases between the two germline ends. The CDR3: CASSQSLLRGQPQHF. DNA for the CDR3: TGTGCCAGCAGCCAATCGTTGCTGAGGGGTCAGCCCCAGCATTTT.

This clone was counted a few times. The genes are TRBV5-1 and TRBJ2-1, with TRBD2 matching 8 bases. Trimming cost V 0 bases and J 6 bases; bases outside gene matches: 8. The germline gives CDR1 SGHRS, CDR2 YFSETQ. CDR3 length: 16 residues. CDR3 coding DNA: TGCGCCAGCAGCTTGGTTGGCGGGGGGAGAACCAATGAGCAGTTCTTC. Protein product: CASSLVGGGRTNEQFF.

In its sample, this clone was seen a few times. This CDR3 is also generated by other DNA sequences in the sample. This sequence joins TRBV2 and TRBJ2-1; 7 positions agree with TRBD2. Per the germline V gene, CDR1 is SNHLY and CDR2 is FYNNEI. V lost 1 base and J lost 4; bases outside the gene matches: 4. The CDR3 has 15 amino acids. CDR3 nucleotide sequence: TGTGCCAGCAGTGAAGGACTAGCCTCATACAATGAGCAGTTCTTC. Translated, it gives CASSEGLASYNEQFF.

This chain uses TRBV30 with TRBJ2-6; 7 nucleotides agree with TRBD1. The V gene end was trimmed by 4 bases and the J gene end by 4 bases; junction bases not matched to a gene: 4. The CDR3 is 14 amino acids. The germline V gene has CDR1 GTSNPN and CDR2 SVGIG (reference sequence). DNA of the CDR3: TGTGCCTGGACGACAGGGTCCGGGGCCAACGTCCTGACTTTC. Translated: CAWTTGSGANVLTF. The full variable domain, with the rest looked up from reference TRBV30 and TRBJ2-6, is SQTIHQWPATLVQPVGSPLSLECTVEGTSNPNLYWYRQAAGRGLQLLFYSVGIGQISSEVPQNLSASRPQDRQFILSSKKLLLSDSGFYLCAWTTGSGANVLTFGAGSRLTVL.

The V and J genes are TRBV4-3 and TRBJ2-5, with D tentatively TRBD1 (5 bases). Trimming removed 3 bases from V and 3 bases from J, with 14 bases in between. CDR3 size: 15 residues. The germline V gene encodes CDR1 LGHNA and CDR2 YSLEER. The CDR3 nucleotides read TGCGCCAGCAGCCAGGGCGGACACCCCAAAGAGACCCAGTACTTC. Translating it yields CASSQGGHPKETQYF.

The V gene is TRBV7-8, the J gene TRBJ1-1; TRBD1 matches 7 bases. J was trimmed by 2 bases and V by 5 bases; bases with no gene match: 11. CDR1 and CDR2 (germline): SGHVS, FQNEAQ. The CDR3 contains 16 residues. The CDR3 sequence: CASSPKEQGVNTEAFF. The CDR3 region has the DNA TGTGCCAGCAGCCCTAAAGAGCAGGGGGTTAACACTGAAGCTTTCTTT.

This clone has more than one count but fewer than ten. The V gene is TRBV4-1, the J gene TRBJ2-7; perhaps TRBD1 as D (6 bases). V was cut by 0 bases and J by 3 bases, with 12 bases left in between. CDR1 and CDR2 (germline): MGHRA, YSYEKL. The CDR3 length is 15 residues. The chain's CDR3 is CASSQDTPRGYEQYF. In DNA form, the CDR3 reads TGCGCCAGCAGCCAAGATACCCCCAGGGGCTACGAGCAGTACTTC.

This chain joins TRBV30 and TRBJ2-5; 9 bases are shared with TRBD1. V lost 0 bases to trimming and J lost 3 bases; unmatched junction nucleotides: 5. CDR1 is GTSNPN, CDR2 SVGIG, per germline (reference sequence). This CDR3 is built from 15 residues. The CDR3 spells CAWSVRRTGEETQYF. The DNA of the CDR3 is TGTGCCTGGAGTGTACGGCGGACAGGGGAAGAGACCCAGTACTTC. The variable domain in full, completed from reference TRBV30 and TRBJ2-5, reads SQTIHQWPATLVQPVGSPLSLECTVEGTSNPNLYWYRQAAGRGLQLLFYSVGIGQISSEVPQNLSASRPQDRQFILSSKKLLLSDSGFYLCAWSVRRTGEETQYFGPGTRLLVL.

A few counts support this clone. The chain employs TRBV5-1 and TRBJ2-1; D is unresolved. V lost 2 bases to trimming and J lost 0 bases, with 9 bases between them. CDR1 SGHRS and CDR2 YFSETQ come from the germline V gene. The CDR3 covers 15 residues. CDR3 residues: CASSFAVGSYNEQFF. CDR3 nucleotides: TGCGCCAGCAGCTTCGCAGTAGGCTCCTACAATGAGCAGTTCTTC.

This clone showed up just a few times. The CDR3 sequence is CASSYSIGAGYTF. The CDR3 bases are TGTGCCAGCAGTTACTCGATAGGGGCCGGCTACACCTTC. V is TRBV6-6 and J is TRBJ1-2; maybe TRBD1 (5 bases). Trimming cost V 0 bases and J 8 bases, with 10 bases left between them. This CDR3 has 13 amino acids. Germline V gives CDR1 MNHNY, CDR2 SVGAGI (reference sequence).

The rearrangement links TRBV6-6 to TRBJ2-3; the match to TRBD2 covers 9 bases. J lost 1 base, V lost 5 bases, and 4 bases had no gene match. The CDR3 sequence is 15 residues long. CDR1 and CDR2 (germline): MNHNY, SVGAGI (reference sequence). The DNA for the CDR3 is TGTGCCAGCAGTGTAGGCGGGGGGGGCACAGATACGCAGTATTTT. Its translation: CASSVGGGGTDTQYF.